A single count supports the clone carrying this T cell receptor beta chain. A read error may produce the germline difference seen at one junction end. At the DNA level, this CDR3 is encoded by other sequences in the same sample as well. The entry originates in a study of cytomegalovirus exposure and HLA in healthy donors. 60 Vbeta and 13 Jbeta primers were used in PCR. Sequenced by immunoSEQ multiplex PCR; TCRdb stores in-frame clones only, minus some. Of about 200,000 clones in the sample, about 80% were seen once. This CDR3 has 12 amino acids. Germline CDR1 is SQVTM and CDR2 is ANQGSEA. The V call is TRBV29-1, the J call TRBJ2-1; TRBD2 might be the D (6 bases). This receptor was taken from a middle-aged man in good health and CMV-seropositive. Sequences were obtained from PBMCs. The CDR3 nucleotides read TGCAGCGTGAGACTAGACACCAATGAGCAATTCTTC. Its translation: CSVRLDTNEQFF.